Included here is one T cell receptor delta chain sequence, with context. Antigen: not known. This probably arose from a read error, given a far larger clone one base away. Other DNA sequences in this sample translate to the same CDR3. TCRdb reapplied CATT to the multiplex PCR reads. The repertoire holds 70,000 to 95,000 delta-chain clones, with around 1.4% as singletons. The data were taken from a study of γδ T cells in repeated Plasmodium falciparum infection. Turning to the study itself: Malaria-naive adults were infected with P. falciparum NF54 four times over about 600 days. Timepoints: baseline, immediately before selected infections, and 21 days after every infection.

CDR3 length equals 17 residues. Germline values: CDR1 GEAIGNYY, CDR2 EKD. Bulk repertoires came from Vgamma9/Vdelta2+ or Vdelta2-negative gammadelta T cells flow-sorted from PBMC. Study-level findings and limits: One small rural Malian village, predominantly a single ethnic group, supplied the cohort. Vgamma9/Vdelta2+ repertoires stayed stably polyclonal over time and infection.

This sequence was found in a pool of human donors (malaria-infected and uninfected, not separated). The chain recombines TRDV2 with TRDJ2; 11 bases are a match to TRDD3. Sequenced: gamma-delta T cells from blood. The CDR3 here is CACDTLGDTNLTAQLFF. DNA for the CDR3: TGTGCCTGTGACACTCTGGGGGATACAAATTTGACAGCACAGCTCTTCTTT.